A single sample gave rise to the 9 T cell receptor beta chains below, sequenced in a study of cytomegalovirus exposure and HLA in healthy donors. Both 60 Vbeta primers and 13 Jbeta primers went into the PCR. Profiling relied on immunoSEQ multiplex PCR, and the TCRdb table lists in-frame clones only, not all of them. The listing records some 75,000 clones. The specimen sequenced was PBMCs. Source of these receptors: a female donor in good health and CMV-seropositive.

The chain combines TRBV5-6 with TRBJ1-2; TRBD1 is a possible D gene (6 bases). Germline V CDR1 and CDR2: SGHDT, YYEEEE. V lost 0 bases to trimming and J lost 4 bases, with 19 bases between them. The CDR3 is 17 residues long. CDR3 bases: TGTGCCAGCAGCTTGGGGGCCGTTTGGGGGGGCCTCTATGGCTACACCTTC. This gives the protein CASSLGAVWGGLYGYTF.

The chain joins TRBV11-1 to TRBJ1-1; D is uncertain. The CDR3 loop spans 15 amino acids. The germline CDR1 and CDR2 sequences are SGHAT and FQDESV (reference sequence). The V and J ends lost 0 bases and 1 base respectively, with 9 bases between them. CDR3: CASSLAATANTEAFF. The CDR3 DNA reads as TGTGCCAGCAGCTTAGCGGCTACAGCGAACACTGAAGCTTTCTTT.

The genes are TRBV9 and TRBJ1-5; D might be TRBD1 (6 bases). Germline values: CDR1 SGDLS, CDR2 YYNGEE. There are 15 residues in the CDR3. Trimming removed 0 bases from V and 0 bases from J, with 7 bases in between. The CDR3: CASSVGQDSNQPQHF. Here the CDR3 DNA reads TGTGCCAGCAGCGTAGGACAGGATAGCAATCAGCCCCAGCATTTT.

The chain employs TRBV7-9 and TRBJ1-1; no clear D gene. V dropped 3 bases and J dropped 3 bases, with 8 bases sitting between them. The CDR3 loop spans 13 amino acids. CDR1 and CDR2 from the germline V gene are SEHNR and FQNEAQ (reference sequence). The CDR3 DNA reads as TGTGCCAGCAGCTTCGTCGGTTACACTGAAGCTTTCTTT. Residues: CASSFVGYTEAFF.

The J gene is TRBJ2-1, the V gene TRBV19; TRBD2 matches at 13 bases. Per the germline V gene, CDR1 is LNHDA and CDR2 is SQIVND (reference sequence). This CDR3 has 15 amino acids. The ends lost 5 bases at V and 9 bases at J; junction bases unmatched: 7. The CDR3 loop is CASSHTSGRAREQFF. The CDR3 coding sequence is TGTGCCAGTAGTCACACTAGCGGGAGGGCTCGTGAGCAGTTCTTC.

The CDR3 region has the DNA TGTGCCAGCAGCTTAGAGGCTAGCGGGAGGGCCAAAAACATTCAGTACTTC. As protein: CASSLEASGRAKNIQYF. The chain uses TRBV7-2 and TRBJ2-4, with TRBD2 matching 11 bases. The V segment lost 1 base and the J segment 1 base; nucleotides outside the gene matches: 3. This CDR3 is 17 amino acids long. Germline lookup yields CDR1 SGHTA and CDR2 FQGNSA.

CDR3 nucleotides: TGTGCCAGCAGCCCGGACACGCCAGACGAGCAGTACTTC. Protein: CASSPDTPDEQYF. V is TRBV7-9 and J is TRBJ2-7; D is possibly TRBD1 (5 bases). The CDR3 is 13 amino acids. Deletions cut 5 bases from V and 5 bases from J, with 13 bases between. From germline, CDR1 is SEHNR and CDR2 FQNEAQ (reference sequence). The variable domain in full, with the rest retrieved from reference TRBV7-9 and TRBJ2-7, is DTGVSQNPRHKITKRGQNVTFRCDPISEHNRLYWYRQTLGQGPEFLTYFQNEAQLEKSRLLSDRFSAERPKGSFSTLEIQRTEQGDSAMYLCASSPDTPDEQYFGPGTRLTVT.

J is TRBJ1-5 and V is TRBV28; no clear D gene. Germline V lookup: CDR1 MDHEN, CDR2 SYDVKM. The CDR3 covers 12 residues. The germline V and J ends were trimmed by 6 bases and 5 bases, with 8 bases remaining between them. CDR3 amino acids: CASSLPDQPQHF. For the CDR3, the DNA is TGTGCCAGCAGCCTGCCGGATCAGCCCCAGCATTTT.

This rearrangement joins TRBV4-2 to TRBJ2-7, with D maybe TRBD2 (6 bases). V lost 1 base and J 2 bases, leaving 12 bases between the germline ends. The CDR3 consists of 15 residues. In germline, CDR1 is LGHNA, CDR2 YNFKEQ. The CDR3: CASSQGTLAPYEQYF. DNA for the CDR3: TGTGCCAGCAGCCAAGGGACACTAGCTCCCTACGAGCAGTACTTC.